This T cell receptor (beta chain) originates from a study of graft-versus-host responses after intestinal transplantation. The wider study: Those transplanted obtained multivisceral, liver-intestinal, or isolated intestinal grafts. Every one of the recipients received anti-thymocyte globulin induction and afterwards took tacrolimus and steroids for roughly three years.

Repertoires were generated with immunoSEQ multiplex PCR, while TCRdb's copy carries only in-frame clones and drops some. The sample lists approximately 8,200 clones; roughly 92% were seen once. The CDR3 length is 15 residues. The V gene's germline CDR1 is MNHEY and CDR2 SMNVEV (reference sequence). Trimming cost V 3 bases and J 3 bases, with 11 bases left between them. This TCR came from a human patient who received an intestinal transplant, so some T cells may come from the graft donor. The starting material was PBMCs, obtained 11 days after intestinal transplantation. The chain has TRBV27 and TRBJ1-4; D is unclear. The CDR3 spells CASSLRRGSNEKLFF. CDR3 sequence (DNA): TGTGCCAGCAGTTTGAGGCGGGGATCTAATGAAAAACTGTTTTTT.